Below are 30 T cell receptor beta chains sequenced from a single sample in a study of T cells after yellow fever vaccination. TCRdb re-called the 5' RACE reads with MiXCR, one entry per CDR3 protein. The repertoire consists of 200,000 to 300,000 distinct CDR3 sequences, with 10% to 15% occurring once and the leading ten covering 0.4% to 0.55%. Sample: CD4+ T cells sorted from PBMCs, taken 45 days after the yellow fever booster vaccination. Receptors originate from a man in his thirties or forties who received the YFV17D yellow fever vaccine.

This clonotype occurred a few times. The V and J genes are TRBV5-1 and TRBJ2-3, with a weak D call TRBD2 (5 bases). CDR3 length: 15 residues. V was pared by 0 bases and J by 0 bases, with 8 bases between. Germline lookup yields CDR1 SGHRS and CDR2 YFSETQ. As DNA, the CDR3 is TGCGCCAGCAGCTTGGTTGCGGGTAGCACAGATACGCAGTATTTT. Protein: CASSLVAGSTDTQYF.

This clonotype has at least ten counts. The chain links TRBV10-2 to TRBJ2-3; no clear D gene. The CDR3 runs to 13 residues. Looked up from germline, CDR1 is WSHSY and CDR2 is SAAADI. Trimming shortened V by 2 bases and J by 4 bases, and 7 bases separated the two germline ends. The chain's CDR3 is CASSEGAADTQYF. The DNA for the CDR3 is TGCGCCAGCAGTGAGGGTGCGGCAGATACGCAGTATTTT.

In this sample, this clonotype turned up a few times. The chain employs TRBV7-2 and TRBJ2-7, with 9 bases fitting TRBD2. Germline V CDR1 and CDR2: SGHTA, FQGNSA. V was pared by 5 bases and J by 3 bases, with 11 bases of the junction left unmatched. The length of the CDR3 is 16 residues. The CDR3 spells CASSPAGTSSYYEQYF. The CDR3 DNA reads TGTGCCAGCAGCCCCGCCGGGACTAGCAGCTACTACGAGCAGTACTTC.

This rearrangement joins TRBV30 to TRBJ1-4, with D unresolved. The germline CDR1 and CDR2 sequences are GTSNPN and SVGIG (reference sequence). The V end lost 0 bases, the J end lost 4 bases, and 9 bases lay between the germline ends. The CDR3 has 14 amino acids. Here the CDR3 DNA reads TGTGCCTGGAGTGTATTACAGAATAATGAAAAACTGTTTTTT. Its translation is CAWSVLQNNEKLFF.

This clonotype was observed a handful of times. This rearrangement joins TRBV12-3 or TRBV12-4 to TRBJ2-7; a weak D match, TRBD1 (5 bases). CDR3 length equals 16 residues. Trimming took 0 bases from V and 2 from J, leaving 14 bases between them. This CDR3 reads CASSLAPVGLPYEQYF. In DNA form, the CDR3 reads TGTGCCAGCAGTTTAGCGCCCGTGGGGCTCCCCTACGAGCAGTACTTC.

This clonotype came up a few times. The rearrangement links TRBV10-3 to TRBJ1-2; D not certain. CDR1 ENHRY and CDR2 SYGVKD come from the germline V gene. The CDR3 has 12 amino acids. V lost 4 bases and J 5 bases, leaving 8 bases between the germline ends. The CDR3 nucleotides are TGTGCCATCAGTGTGGACGGTTATGGCTACACCTTC. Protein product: CAISVDGYGYTF.

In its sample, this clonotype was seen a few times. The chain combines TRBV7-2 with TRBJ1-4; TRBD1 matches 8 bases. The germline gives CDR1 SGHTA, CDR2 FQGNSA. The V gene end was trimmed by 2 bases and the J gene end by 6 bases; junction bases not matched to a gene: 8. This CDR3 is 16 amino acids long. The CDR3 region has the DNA TGTGCCAGCAGCTTAAATCCCAGGGGGCTCGATGAAAAACTGTTTTTT. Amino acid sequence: CASSLNPRGLDEKLFF.

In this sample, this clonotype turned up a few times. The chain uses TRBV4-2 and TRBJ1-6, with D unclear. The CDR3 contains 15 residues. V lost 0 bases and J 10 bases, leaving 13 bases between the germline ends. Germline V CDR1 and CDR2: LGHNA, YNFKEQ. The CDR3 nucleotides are TGTGCCAGCAGCCAAGACCTGGCCGGAGGGTCACCCCTCCACTTT. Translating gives CASSQDLAGGSPLHF.

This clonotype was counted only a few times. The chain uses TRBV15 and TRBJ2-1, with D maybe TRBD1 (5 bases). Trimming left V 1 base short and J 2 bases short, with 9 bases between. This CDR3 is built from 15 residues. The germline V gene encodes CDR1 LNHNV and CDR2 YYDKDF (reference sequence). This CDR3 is CATSRGQFTYNEQFF. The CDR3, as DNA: TGTGCCACCAGCAGAGGACAGTTCACCTACAATGAGCAGTTCTTC.

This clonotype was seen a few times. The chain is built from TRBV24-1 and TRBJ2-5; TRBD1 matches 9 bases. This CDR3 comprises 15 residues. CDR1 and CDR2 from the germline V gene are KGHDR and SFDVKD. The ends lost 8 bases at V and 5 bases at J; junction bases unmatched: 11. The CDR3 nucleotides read TGTGCCACCACTCCGGGACAGGGCCCCCACGAGACCCAGTACTTC. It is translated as CATTPGQGPHETQYF.

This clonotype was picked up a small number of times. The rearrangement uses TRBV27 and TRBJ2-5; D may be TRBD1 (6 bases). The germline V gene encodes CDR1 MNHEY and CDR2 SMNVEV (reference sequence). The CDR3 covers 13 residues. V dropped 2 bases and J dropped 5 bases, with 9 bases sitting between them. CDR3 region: CASSLRQGETQYF. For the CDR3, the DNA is TGTGCCAGCAGTTTACGGCAGGGGGAGACCCAGTACTTC.

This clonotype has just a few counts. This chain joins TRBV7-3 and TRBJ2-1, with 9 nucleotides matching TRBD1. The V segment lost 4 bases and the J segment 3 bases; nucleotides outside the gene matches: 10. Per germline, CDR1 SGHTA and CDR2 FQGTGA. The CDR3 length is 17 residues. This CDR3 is CASSSYRTGASYNEQFF. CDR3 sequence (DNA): TGTGCCAGCAGCTCATACCGGACAGGGGCTAGCTACAATGAGCAGTTCTTC. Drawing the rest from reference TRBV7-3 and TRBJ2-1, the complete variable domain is GAGVSQTPSNKVTEKGKYVELRCDPISGHTALYWYRQSLGQGPEFLIYFQGTGAADDSGLPNDRFFAVRPEGSVSTLKIQRTERGDSAVYLCASSSYRTGASYNEQFFGPGTRLTVL.

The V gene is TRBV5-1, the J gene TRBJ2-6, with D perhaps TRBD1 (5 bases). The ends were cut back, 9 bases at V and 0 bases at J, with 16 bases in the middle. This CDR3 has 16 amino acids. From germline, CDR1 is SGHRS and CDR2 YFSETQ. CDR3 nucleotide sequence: TGCGCCACCTCCCCCGGACACCCCTCTGGGGCCAACGTCCTGACTTTC. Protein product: CATSPGHPSGANVLTF.

The DNA of the CDR3 is TGCGCCAGCAGCTTGAACGGCCCCCCGTATTTT. It translates to CASSLNGPPYF. This chain uses TRBV5-1 with TRBJ2-3; no reliable D call. This CDR3 has 11 amino acids. CDR1 is SGHRS and CDR2 is YFSETQ in the germline V gene. The V end lost 1 base, the J end lost 14 bases, and 11 bases lay between the germline ends. The complete variable domain, with remaining parts taken from reference TRBV5-1 and TRBJ2-3, reads KAGVTQTPRYLIKTRGQQVTLSCSPISGHRSVSWYQQTPGQGLQFLFEYFSETQRNKGNFPGRFSGRQFSNSRSEMNVSTLELGDSALYLCASSLNGPPYFGPGTRLTVL.

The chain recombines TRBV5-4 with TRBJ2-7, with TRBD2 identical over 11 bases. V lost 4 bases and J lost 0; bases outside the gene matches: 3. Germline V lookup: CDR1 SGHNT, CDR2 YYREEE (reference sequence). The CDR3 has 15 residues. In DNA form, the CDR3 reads TGTGCCAGCAGCCCGGGACTAGCGGTCTCCTACGAGCAGTACTTC. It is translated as CASSPGLAVSYEQYF.

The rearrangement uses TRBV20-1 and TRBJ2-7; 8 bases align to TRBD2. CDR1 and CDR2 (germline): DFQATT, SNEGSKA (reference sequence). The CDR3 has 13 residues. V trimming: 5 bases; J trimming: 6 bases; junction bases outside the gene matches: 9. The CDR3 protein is CSAPRGLGGEQYF. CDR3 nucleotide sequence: TGCAGTGCTCCCAGGGGACTAGGGGGCGAGCAGTACTTC.

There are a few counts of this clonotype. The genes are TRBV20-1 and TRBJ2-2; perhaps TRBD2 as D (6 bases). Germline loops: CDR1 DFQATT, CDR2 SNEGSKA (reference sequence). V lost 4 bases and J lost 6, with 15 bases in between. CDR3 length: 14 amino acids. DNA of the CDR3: TGCAGTGCTACCCACTCTAGCGCAGCCGGGGAGCTGTTTTTT. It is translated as CSATHSSAAGELFF.

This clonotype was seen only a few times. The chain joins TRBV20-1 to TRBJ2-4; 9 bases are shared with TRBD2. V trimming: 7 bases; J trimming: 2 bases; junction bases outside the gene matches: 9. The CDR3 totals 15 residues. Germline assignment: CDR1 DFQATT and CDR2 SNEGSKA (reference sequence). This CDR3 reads CSVVRASGTKNIQYF. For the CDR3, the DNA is TGCAGTGTAGTTAGGGCTAGCGGGACCAAAAACATTCAGTACTTC.

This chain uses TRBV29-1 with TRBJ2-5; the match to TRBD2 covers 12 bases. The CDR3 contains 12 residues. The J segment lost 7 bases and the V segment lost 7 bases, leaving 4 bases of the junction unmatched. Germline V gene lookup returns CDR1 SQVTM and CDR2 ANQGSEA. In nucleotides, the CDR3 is TGCAGCGCTAGCGGGAGGGGGGGGACCCAGTACTTC. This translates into CSASGRGGTQYF.

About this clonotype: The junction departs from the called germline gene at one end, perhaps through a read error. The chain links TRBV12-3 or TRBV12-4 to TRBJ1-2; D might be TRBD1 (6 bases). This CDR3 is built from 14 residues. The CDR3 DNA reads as TGTGCCAGCAGTTTCGACCTAAGACAGGCCCGCTTAGCCTTC. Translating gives CASSFDLRQARLAF.

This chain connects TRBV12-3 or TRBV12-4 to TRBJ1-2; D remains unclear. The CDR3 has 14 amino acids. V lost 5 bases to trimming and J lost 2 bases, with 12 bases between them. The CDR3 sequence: CASSEAGINYGYTF. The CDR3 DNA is TGTGCCAGCAGTGAGGCGGGGATCAACTATGGCTACACCTTC.

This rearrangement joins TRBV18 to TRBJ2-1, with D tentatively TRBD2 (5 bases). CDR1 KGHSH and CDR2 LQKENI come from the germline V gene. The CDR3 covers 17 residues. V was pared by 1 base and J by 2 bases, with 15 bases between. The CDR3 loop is CASSPLPPSRTYNEQFF. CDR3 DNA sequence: TGTGCCAGCTCACCACTCCCTCCTAGCAGAACCTACAATGAGCAGTTCTTC.

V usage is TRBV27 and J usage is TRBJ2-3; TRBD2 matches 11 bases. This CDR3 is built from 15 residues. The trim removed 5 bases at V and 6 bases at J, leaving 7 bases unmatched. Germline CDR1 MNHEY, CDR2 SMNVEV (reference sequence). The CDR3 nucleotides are TGTGCCAGCAGTAAGGGACTAGCGGAGGCGGATACGCAGTATTTT. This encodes CASSKGLAEADTQYF.

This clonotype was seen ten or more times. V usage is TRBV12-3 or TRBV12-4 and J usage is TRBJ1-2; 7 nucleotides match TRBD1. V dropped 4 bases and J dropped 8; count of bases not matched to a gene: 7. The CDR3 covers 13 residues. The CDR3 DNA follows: TGTGCCAGCAGTTGGAGGGGGCGGGAAGGCTACACCTTC. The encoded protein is CASSWRGREGYTF.

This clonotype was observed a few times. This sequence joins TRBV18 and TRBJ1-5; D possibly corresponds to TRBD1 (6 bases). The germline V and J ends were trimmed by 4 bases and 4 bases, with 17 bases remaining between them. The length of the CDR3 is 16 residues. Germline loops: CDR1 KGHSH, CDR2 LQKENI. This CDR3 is CASSRDGGAFNQPQHF. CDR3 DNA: TGTGCCAGCTCACGCGACGGGGGCGCCTTTAATCAGCCCCAGCATTTT.

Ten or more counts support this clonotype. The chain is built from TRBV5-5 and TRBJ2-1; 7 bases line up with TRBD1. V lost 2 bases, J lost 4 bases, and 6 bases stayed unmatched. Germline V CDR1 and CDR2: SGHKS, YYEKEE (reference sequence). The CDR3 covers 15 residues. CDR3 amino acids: CASSFFGTEYNEQFF. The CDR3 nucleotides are TGTGCCAGCAGCTTTTTTGGGACAGAGTACAATGAGCAGTTCTTC.

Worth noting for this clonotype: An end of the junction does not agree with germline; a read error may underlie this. This CDR3 is CAISPGTAYEQYF. As DNA, the CDR3 is TGTGCCATCAGCCCCGGGACCGCCTACGAGCAGTACTTC. The chain links TRBV5-6 to TRBJ2-7, with D tentatively TRBD1 or TRBD2 (5 bases each). CDR1 is SGHDT, CDR2 YYEEEE, per germline. The CDR3 is 13 residues long.

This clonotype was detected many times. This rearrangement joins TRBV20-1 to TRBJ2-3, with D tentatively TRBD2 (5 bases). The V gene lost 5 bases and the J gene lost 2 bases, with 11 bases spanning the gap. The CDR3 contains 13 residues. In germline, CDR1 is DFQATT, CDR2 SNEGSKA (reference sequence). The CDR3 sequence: CSARARVTDTQYF. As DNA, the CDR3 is TGCAGTGCTCGAGCGAGGGTCACAGATACGCAGTATTTT.

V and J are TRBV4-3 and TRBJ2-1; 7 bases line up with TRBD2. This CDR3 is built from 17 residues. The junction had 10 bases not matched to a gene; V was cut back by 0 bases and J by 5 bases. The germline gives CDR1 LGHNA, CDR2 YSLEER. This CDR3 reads CASSQESGLAADNEQFF. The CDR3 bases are TGCGCCAGCAGCCAAGAGTCCGGTCTAGCGGCGGACAATGAGCAGTTCTTC.

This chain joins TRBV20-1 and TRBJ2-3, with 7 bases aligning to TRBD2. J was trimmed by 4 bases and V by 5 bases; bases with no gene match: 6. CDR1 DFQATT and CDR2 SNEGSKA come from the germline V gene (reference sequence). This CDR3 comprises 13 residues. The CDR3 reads CSADRTSADTQYF. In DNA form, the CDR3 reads TGCAGTGCTGACCGGACTAGTGCAGATACGCAGTATTTT.